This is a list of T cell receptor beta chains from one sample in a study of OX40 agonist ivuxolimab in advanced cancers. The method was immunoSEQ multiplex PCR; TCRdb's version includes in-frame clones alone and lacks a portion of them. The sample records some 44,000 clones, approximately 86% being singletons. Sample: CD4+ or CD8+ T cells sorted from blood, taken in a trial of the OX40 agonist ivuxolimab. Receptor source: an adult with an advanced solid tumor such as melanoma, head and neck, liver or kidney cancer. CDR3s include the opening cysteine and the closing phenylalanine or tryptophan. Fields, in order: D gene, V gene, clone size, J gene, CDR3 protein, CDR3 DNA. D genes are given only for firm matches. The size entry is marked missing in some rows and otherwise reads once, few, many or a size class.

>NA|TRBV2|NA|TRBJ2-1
CASSRDNYNEQFF
TGTGCCAGCAGTAGGGACAACTACAATGAGCAGTTCTTC
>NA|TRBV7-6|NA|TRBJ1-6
CASSLAPGARVVSPLHF
TGTGCCAGCAGCTTAGCGCCGGGGGCGAGGGTAGTTTCACCCCTCCACTTT
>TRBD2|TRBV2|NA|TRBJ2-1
CASSGLAGTNNEQFF
TGTGCCAGCAGTGGACTAGCGGGGACTAACAATGAGCAGTTCTTC
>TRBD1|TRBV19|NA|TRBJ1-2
CASSTDRVGYTF
TGTGCCAGTAGTACCGACAGGGTCGGCTACACCTTC
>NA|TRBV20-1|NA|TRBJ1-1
CSASSGEAFF
TGCAGTGCTAGTAGCGGTGAAGCTTTCTTT
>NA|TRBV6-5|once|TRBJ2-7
CASSYGTHYEQYF
TGTGCCAGCAGTTACGGAACCCACTACGAGCAGTACTTC
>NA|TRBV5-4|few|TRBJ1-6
CASSLEDSSYNSPLHF
TGTGCCAGCAGCTTGGAAGATAGCTCCTATAATTCACCCCTCCACTTT
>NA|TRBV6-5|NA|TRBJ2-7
CASSTSGNLYEQYF
TGTGCCAGCAGTACGTCCGGGAACCTCTACGAGCAGTACTTC
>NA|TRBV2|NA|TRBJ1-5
CASRDSNQPQHF
TGTGCCAGCAGGGATTCAAATCAGCCCCAGCATTTT
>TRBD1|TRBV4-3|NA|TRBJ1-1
CASSQVWAGTGNTEAFF
TGCGCCAGCAGCCAAGTTTGGGCCGGGACAGGGAACACTGAAGCTTTCTTT
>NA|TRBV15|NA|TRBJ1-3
CATSRAISGNTIYF
TGTGCCACCAGCAGAGCGATCTCTGGAAACACCATATATTTT
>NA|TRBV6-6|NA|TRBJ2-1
CASSYDRSSYNEQFF
TGTGCCAGCAGTTACGACAGGAGCTCCTACAATGAGCAGTTCTTC
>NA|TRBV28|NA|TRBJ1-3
CASSLLGNTIYF
TGTGCCAGCAGTTTACTGGGAAACACCATATATTTT
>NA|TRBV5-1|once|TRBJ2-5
CASSLGRTQETQYF
TGCGCCAGCAGCTTGGGGCGTACCCAAGAGACCCAGTACTTC
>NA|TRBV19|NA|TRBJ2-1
CASSINQGMSEQFF
TGTGCCAGTAGTATAAATCAGGGGATGAGTGAGCAGTTCTTC
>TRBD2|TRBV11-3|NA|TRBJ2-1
CASSLSGGYNEQFF
TGTGCCAGCAGCTTATCGGGAGGATACAATGAGCAGTTCTTC
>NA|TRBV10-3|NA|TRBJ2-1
CAISEESEQFF
TGTGCCATCAGTGAGGAGTCTGAGCAGTTCTTC
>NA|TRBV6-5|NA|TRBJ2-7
CASSYSWQGYEQYF
TGTGCCAGCAGTTACTCCTGGCAGGGCTACGAGCAGTACTTC
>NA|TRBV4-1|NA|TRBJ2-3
CASTPGVFADTQYF
TGCGCCAGCACCCCGGGAGTATTCGCAGATACGCAGTATTTT
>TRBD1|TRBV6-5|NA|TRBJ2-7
CASRQGKNEQYF
TGTGCCAGCCGACAGGGTAAAAACGAGCAGTACTTC
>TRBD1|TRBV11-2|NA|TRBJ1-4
CASSPRQGAANEKLFF
TGTGCCAGCAGCCCCCGACAGGGGGCAGCTAATGAAAAACTGTTTTTT
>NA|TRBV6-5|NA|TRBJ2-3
CASSYSRATDTQYF
TGTGCCAGCAGTTACTCGAGGGCCACAGATACGCAGTATTTT
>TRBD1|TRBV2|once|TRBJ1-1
CASKLRTGGGEAFF
TGTGCCAGCAAACTAAGGACAGGGGGCGGGGAAGCTTTCTTT
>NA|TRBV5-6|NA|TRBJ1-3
CASSFQGTGNTIYF
TGTGCCAGCAGCTTCCAGGGAACGGGAAACACCATATATTTT
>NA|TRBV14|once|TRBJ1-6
CASSLVLGHHSPLHF
TGTGCCAGCAGCCTCGTACTGGGACACCATTCACCCCTCCACTTT
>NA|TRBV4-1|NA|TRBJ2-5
CASSQGEGQETQYF
TGCGCCAGCAGCCAAGGTGAGGGACAAGAGACCCAGTACTTC
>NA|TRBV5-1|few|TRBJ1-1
CASSLGAGNTEAFF
TGCGCCAGCAGCTTGGGGGCAGGGAACACTGAAGCTTTCTTT
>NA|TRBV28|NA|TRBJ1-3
CASSLPQGVSGNTIYF
TGTGCCAGCAGCTTACCCCAAGGTGTCTCTGGAAACACCATATATTTT
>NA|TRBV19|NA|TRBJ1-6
CASKVEVSVSPLHF
TGTGCCAGTAAGGTAGAGGTTAGCGTTTCACCCCTCCACTTT
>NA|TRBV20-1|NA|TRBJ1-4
CSAGVGEKLFF
TGCAGCGCAGGGGTTGGTGAAAAACTGTTTTTT
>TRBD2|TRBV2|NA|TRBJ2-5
CASRKGTSGRETQYF
TGTGCCAGCAGGAAGGGGACTAGCGGGAGAGAGACCCAGTACTTC
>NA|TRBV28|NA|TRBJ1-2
CASRQQDGYTF
TGTGCCAGCAGGCAACAGGATGGCTACACCTTC
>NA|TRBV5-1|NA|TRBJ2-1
CASSQPNVEQFF
TGCGCCAGCAGTCAGCCGAACGTTGAGCAGTTCTTC
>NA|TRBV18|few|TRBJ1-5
CASSLLDGRDQPQHF
TGTGCCAGCTCACTACTGGACGGGCGGGATCAGCCCCAGCATTTT
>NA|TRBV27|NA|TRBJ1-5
CASSLMEVRGGQPQHF
TGTGCCAGCAGTTTAATGGAGGTAAGGGGGGGTCAGCCCCAGCATTTT
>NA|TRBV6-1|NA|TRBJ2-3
CASSVLADGTDTQYF
TGTGCCAGCAGTGTACTCGCGGACGGCACAGATACGCAGTATTTT
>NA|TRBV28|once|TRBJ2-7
CASTQPEWSVEQYF
TGTGCCAGCACGCAGCCGGAGTGGAGTGTCGAGCAGTACTTC